These T cell receptor beta chains were read from a single sample in a study of sequential checkpoint blockade in melanoma. Clones were sequenced by immunoSEQ multiplex PCR, and TCRdb holds only the in-frame ones, with some missing. The sample holds 35,000 to 50,000 clones, just over 85% seen once. The specimen comprised CD8+ T cells sorted from blood (inferred from file names), sampled from a patient given nivolumab and ipilimumab in sequence. These receptors came from a human donor with melanoma. Both conserved end residues are part of each CDR3. Each record gives: CDR3 protein, CDR3 DNA, clone size, J gene, V gene, D gene. The D gene is left open where the match is weak. Clone size, where shown, is once, few, many, or a class for clones that have expanded.

CDR3aa: CASSPAGGTDSYEQYF
CDR3nt: TGTGCCAGCAGCCCCGCGGGAGGGACGGACTCCTACGAGCAGTACTTC
abundance: .
j_gene: TRBJ2-7
v_gene: TRBV9
d_gene: TRBD2

CDR3aa: CASSLYKLGLEQFF
CDR3nt: TGTGCCAGCAGTTTATATAAGCTGGGCCTTGAGCAGTTCTTC
abundance: .
j_gene: TRBJ2-1
v_gene: TRBV27
d_gene: .

CDR3aa: CASWGEGGYNEQFF
CDR3nt: TGTGCCAGTTGGGGGGAGGGAGGATACAATGAGCAGTTCTTC
abundance: .
j_gene: TRBJ2-1
v_gene: TRBV27
d_gene: TRBD2

CDR3aa: CASSSQGDPTYNEQFF
CDR3nt: TGTGCCAGCAGTTCCCAGGGGGACCCAACCTACAATGAGCAGTTCTTC
abundance: .
j_gene: TRBJ2-1
v_gene: TRBV9
d_gene: TRBD1

CDR3aa: CAISESIAGRDTQYF
CDR3nt: TGTGCCATCAGTGAGTCGATAGCTGGGAGAGATACGCAGTATTTT
abundance: .
j_gene: TRBJ2-3
v_gene: TRBV10-3
d_gene: .

CDR3aa: CASSYGQTGDTEAFF
CDR3nt: TGTGCCAGCAGCTACGGACAGACTGGGGACACTGAAGCTTTCTTT
abundance: .
j_gene: TRBJ1-1
v_gene: TRBV7-9
d_gene: .

CDR3aa: CASSYNSGSTQFF
CDR3nt: TGTGCCAGCAGTTACAACAGCGGGAGTACGCAGTTCTTC
abundance: .
j_gene: TRBJ2-1
v_gene: TRBV6-5
d_gene: TRBD2

CDR3aa: CASSTIIGLAGDTGELFF
CDR3nt: TGTGCCAGCAGTACAATCATCGGACTAGCGGGAGACACCGGGGAGCTGTTTTTT
abundance: once
j_gene: TRBJ2-2
v_gene: TRBV28
d_gene: TRBD2

CDR3aa: CSVIQGMNTEAFF
CDR3nt: TGCAGCGTAATACAGGGTATGAACACTGAAGCTTTCTTT
abundance: .
j_gene: TRBJ1-1
v_gene: TRBV29-1
d_gene: .

CDR3aa: CASSPGTSGHEQFF
CDR3nt: TGTGCCAGCAGTCCGGGGACTAGCGGCCATGAGCAGTTCTTC
abundance: .
j_gene: TRBJ2-1
v_gene: TRBV27
d_gene: TRBD2

CDR3aa: CASSLSVASGSTWGYNEQFF
CDR3nt: TGTGCCAGCAGTTTATCGGTGGCTAGCGGGAGTACTTGGGGTTACAATGAGCAGTTCTTC
abundance: .
j_gene: TRBJ2-1
v_gene: TRBV27
d_gene: TRBD2

CDR3aa: CAFGSRGGELFF
CDR3nt: TGTGCGTTCGGGAGCCGGGGCGGGGAGCTGTTTTTT
abundance: .
j_gene: TRBJ2-2
v_gene: TRBV5-4
d_gene: .

CDR3aa: CASSLRGGTEAFF
CDR3nt: TGTGCCAGCAGCCTAAGGGGAGGAACTGAAGCTTTCTTT
abundance: .
j_gene: TRBJ1-1
v_gene: TRBV27
d_gene: .

CDR3aa: CASSSTRQILEAFF
CDR3nt: TGTGCCAGCAGTTCGACCAGACAGATCCTCGAAGCTTTCTTT
abundance: .
j_gene: TRBJ1-1
v_gene: TRBV28
d_gene: .

CDR3aa: CASSLGLENEQFF
CDR3nt: TGTGCCAGCAGCTTAGGCCTGGAGAATGAGCAGTTCTTC
abundance: .
j_gene: TRBJ2-1
v_gene: TRBV5-6
d_gene: .

CDR3aa: CASRQDGNSGNTIYF
CDR3nt: TGCGCCAGCAGACAGGACGGCAACTCTGGAAACACCATATATTTT
abundance: .
j_gene: TRBJ1-3
v_gene: TRBV5-1
d_gene: .

CDR3aa: CASSFRQVTYNEQFF
CDR3nt: TGTGCCAGCAGCTTCCGGCAGGTCACGTACAATGAGCAGTTCTTC
abundance: .
j_gene: TRBJ2-1
v_gene: TRBV7-9
d_gene: .

CDR3aa: CASSEGRTEAFF
CDR3nt: TGTGCCAGCAGTGAAGGCAGAACTGAAGCTTTCTTT
abundance: .
j_gene: TRBJ1-1
v_gene: TRBV25-1
d_gene: .

CDR3aa: CATGTGTSYNEQFF
CDR3nt: TGTGCCACCGGAACAGGGACTAGCTACAATGAGCAGTTCTTC
abundance: .
j_gene: TRBJ2-1
v_gene: TRBV15
d_gene: TRBD2

CDR3aa: CASSLGTSGNTIYF
CDR3nt: TGCGCCAGCAGCCTCGGGACATCTGGAAACACCATATATTTT
abundance: few
j_gene: TRBJ1-3
v_gene: TRBV4-1
d_gene: .

CDR3aa: CASSLVLYNEQFF
CDR3nt: TGTGCCAGCAGTTTAGTCCTATACAATGAGCAGTTCTTC
abundance: .
j_gene: TRBJ2-1
v_gene: TRBV27
d_gene: .

CDR3aa: CASRDRGDSNYGYTF
CDR3nt: TGTGCCAGCCGGGACAGGGGCGACTCTAACTATGGCTACACCTTC
abundance: .
j_gene: TRBJ1-2
v_gene: TRBV9
d_gene: TRBD1

CDR3aa: CASSFTVGTEAFF
CDR3nt: TGTGCCAGCAGTTTCACAGTCGGCACTGAAGCTTTCTTT
abundance: .
j_gene: TRBJ1-1
v_gene: TRBV27
d_gene: .

CDR3aa: CASSPLAGSYNEQFF
CDR3nt: TGTGCCAGCAGCCCCTTAGCTGGGTCCTACAATGAGCAGTTCTTC
abundance: once
j_gene: TRBJ2-1
v_gene: TRBV5-4
d_gene: .

CDR3aa: CATRQGVGYEQYF
CDR3nt: TGTGCCACCCGACAGGGGGTTGGGTACGAGCAGTACTTC
abundance: .
j_gene: TRBJ2-7
v_gene: TRBV27
d_gene: TRBD1

CDR3aa: CASTVNPGTEGKLFF
CDR3nt: TGTGCCAGTACTGTAAATCCCGGGACAGAAGGAAAACTGTTTTTT
abundance: few
j_gene: TRBJ1-4
v_gene: TRBV19
d_gene: TRBD1

CDR3aa: CASTLGTGTYEQYF
CDR3nt: TGCGCCAGCACCCTAGGGACAGGGACCTACGAGCAGTACTTC
abundance: once
j_gene: TRBJ2-7
v_gene: TRBV5-1
d_gene: TRBD1

CDR3aa: CASSPDSGGGELFF
CDR3nt: TGCGCCAGCAGCCCCGATAGCGGGGGCGGGGAGCTGTTTTTT
abundance: .
j_gene: TRBJ2-2
v_gene: TRBV4-3
d_gene: TRBD2

CDR3aa: CASSPTREQFF
CDR3nt: TGTGCCAGCAGCCCCACCCGGGAGCAGTTCTTC
abundance: .
j_gene: TRBJ2-1
v_gene: TRBV13
d_gene: .

CDR3aa: CASSYPGDRTQPQHF
CDR3nt: TGTGCCAGCAGTTACCCCGGGGACAGAACACAGCCCCAGCATTTT
abundance: .
j_gene: TRBJ1-5
v_gene: TRBV6-6
d_gene: TRBD1

CDR3aa: CASDLGLGGTEAFF
CDR3nt: TGCGCCAGCGACTTGGGCCTCGGGGGCACTGAAGCTTTCTTT
abundance: .
j_gene: TRBJ1-1
v_gene: TRBV10-2
d_gene: .

CDR3aa: CASSFRGISTDTQYF
CDR3nt: TGTGCCAGCAGCTTTCGGGGGATAAGCACAGATACGCAGTATTTT
abundance: .
j_gene: TRBJ2-3
v_gene: TRBV7-9
d_gene: .

CDR3aa: CAWSVGQGAWVYEQYF
CDR3nt: TGTGCCTGGAGTGTAGGCCAGGGGGCGTGGGTCTACGAGCAGTACTTC
abundance: .
j_gene: TRBJ2-7
v_gene: TRBV30
d_gene: TRBD1

CDR3aa: CASGPDREVDGELFF
CDR3nt: TGTGCCAGTGGCCCGGACAGGGAGGTCGACGGGGAGCTGTTTTTT
abundance: .
j_gene: TRBJ2-2
v_gene: TRBV19
d_gene: TRBD1

CDR3aa: CASSLELAADTQYF
CDR3nt: TGTGCCAGCAGCTTAGAACTAGCCGCAGATACGCAGTATTTT
abundance: .
j_gene: TRBJ2-3
v_gene: TRBV7-9
d_gene: .

CDR3aa: CATLADSSYNEQFF
CDR3nt: TGCGCCACTCTCGCGGATAGCTCCTACAATGAGCAGTTCTTC
abundance: few
j_gene: TRBJ2-1
v_gene: TRBV10-2
d_gene: .

CDR3aa: CASRVTKREKYEQYF
CDR3nt: TGTGCCAGCAGGGTAACGAAGCGGGAGAAATACGAGCAGTACTTC
abundance: .
j_gene: TRBJ2-7
v_gene: TRBV28
d_gene: TRBD2

CDR3aa: CASSHTGQYNEQFF
CDR3nt: TGTGCCAGCAGTCATACGGGACAGTATAATGAGCAGTTCTTC
abundance: .
j_gene: TRBJ2-1
v_gene: TRBV27
d_gene: TRBD1

CDR3aa: CASSVEQGNFGNTIYF
CDR3nt: TGTGCCAGCAGCGTCGAACAGGGGAACTTTGGAAACACCATATATTTT
abundance: .
j_gene: TRBJ1-3
v_gene: TRBV5-6
d_gene: TRBD1

CDR3aa: CASSIRESEQYF
CDR3nt: TGTGCCAGTAGTATTCGGGAGAGCGAGCAGTACTTC
abundance: .
j_gene: TRBJ2-7
v_gene: TRBV19
d_gene: .

CDR3aa: CASSTGNNEQFF
CDR3nt: TGTGCCAGTAGTACAGGGAACAATGAGCAGTTCTTC
abundance: once
j_gene: TRBJ2-1
v_gene: TRBV19
d_gene: .

CDR3aa: CASRASGAAYEQYF
CDR3nt: TGTGCCAGCAGGGCCTCTGGAGCAGCCTACGAGCAGTACTTC
abundance: .
j_gene: TRBJ2-7
v_gene: TRBV7-9
d_gene: .

CDR3aa: CASSLSSLAGGEQYF
CDR3nt: TGTGCCAGCAGTTTATCAAGTCTAGCGGGAGGCGAGCAGTACTTC
abundance: .
j_gene: TRBJ2-7
v_gene: TRBV27
d_gene: TRBD2

CDR3aa: CASRTAGGLNIQYF
CDR3nt: TGTGCCAGTAGAACCGCGGGGGGCTTGAACATTCAGTACTTC
abundance: .
j_gene: TRBJ2-4
v_gene: TRBV19
d_gene: TRBD2

CDR3aa: CASPDLEGDTGELFF
CDR3nt: TGCGCCAGCCCGGATCTAGAAGGGGACACCGGGGAGCTGTTTTTT
abundance: .
j_gene: TRBJ2-2
v_gene: TRBV10-2
d_gene: .

CDR3aa: CASSFLAGANTGELFF
CDR3nt: TGTGCCAGCAGTTTCCTAGCGGGAGCGAACACCGGGGAGCTGTTTTTT
abundance: .
j_gene: TRBJ2-2
v_gene: TRBV27
d_gene: TRBD2

CDR3aa: CASSLAGQPPRNYGYTF
CDR3nt: TGTGCCAGCAGCTTAGCCGGACAGCCGCCCAGGAACTATGGCTACACCTTC
abundance: .
j_gene: TRBJ1-2
v_gene: TRBV7-9
d_gene: .

CDR3aa: CASSTTGNEQFF
CDR3nt: TGTGCCAGCTCAACGACAGGAAATGAGCAGTTCTTC
abundance: .
j_gene: TRBJ2-1
v_gene: TRBV18
d_gene: .

CDR3aa: CASSMAGGSSYNEQFF
CDR3nt: TGTGCCAGTAGTATGGCTGGCGGGAGCTCCTACAATGAGCAGTTCTTC
abundance: .
j_gene: TRBJ2-1
v_gene: TRBV19
d_gene: TRBD2